One TCR beta chain is described in this entry. This entry is derived from a study of blood T cell repertoires in COVID-19. Overall study context: The analysed material was cDNA or gDNA that came from T cells, B-cell-depleted T cells, or PBMCs.

Profiling relied on immunoSEQ multiplex PCR, and the TCRdb table lists in-frame clones only, not all of them. The table has 35,000 to 50,000 clones, 82% seen once. V lost 4 bases to trimming and J lost 3 bases, with 19 bases between them. In germline, CDR1 is SQVTM, CDR2 ANQGSEA. The CDR3 length is 16 residues. The chain employs TRBV29-1 and TRBJ1-3; tentatively, D is TRBD1 (5 bases). The clonotype comes from a woman in her 70s with acute or convalescent COVID-19. The sample taken for sequencing was peripheral blood. The CDR3 DNA follows: TGCAGCGTTGTTACGGGCAGGACATTAAATGGAAACACCATATATTTT. It yields the protein CSVVTGRTLNGNTIYF.